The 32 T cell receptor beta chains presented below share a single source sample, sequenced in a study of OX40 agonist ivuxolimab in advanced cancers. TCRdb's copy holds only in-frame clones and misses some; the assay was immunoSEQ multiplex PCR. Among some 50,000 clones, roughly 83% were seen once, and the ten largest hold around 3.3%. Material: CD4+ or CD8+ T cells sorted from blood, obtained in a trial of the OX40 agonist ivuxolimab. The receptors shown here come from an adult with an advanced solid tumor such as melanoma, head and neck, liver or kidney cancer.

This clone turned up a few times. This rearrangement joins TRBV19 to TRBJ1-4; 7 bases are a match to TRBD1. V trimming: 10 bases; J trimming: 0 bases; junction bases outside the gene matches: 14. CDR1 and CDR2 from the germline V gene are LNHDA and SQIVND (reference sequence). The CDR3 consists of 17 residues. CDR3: CATTGQGGTATNEKLFF. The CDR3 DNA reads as TGTGCCACCACCGGGCAGGGGGGAACGGCAACTAATGAAAAACTGTTTTTT.

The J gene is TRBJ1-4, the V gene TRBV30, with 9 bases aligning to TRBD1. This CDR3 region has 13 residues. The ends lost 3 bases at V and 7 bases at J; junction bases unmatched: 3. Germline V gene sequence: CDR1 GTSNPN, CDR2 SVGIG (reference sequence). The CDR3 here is CAWRTGGGEKLFF. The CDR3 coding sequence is TGTGCCTGGAGGACAGGGGGTGGTGAAAAACTGTTTTTT.

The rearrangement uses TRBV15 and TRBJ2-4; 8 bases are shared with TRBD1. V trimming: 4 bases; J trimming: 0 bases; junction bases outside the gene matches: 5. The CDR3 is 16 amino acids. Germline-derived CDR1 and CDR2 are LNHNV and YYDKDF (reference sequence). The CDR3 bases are TGTGCCACCAGCACCGGGACAGGATTAGCCAAAAACATTCAGTACTTC. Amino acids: CATSTGTGLAKNIQYF.

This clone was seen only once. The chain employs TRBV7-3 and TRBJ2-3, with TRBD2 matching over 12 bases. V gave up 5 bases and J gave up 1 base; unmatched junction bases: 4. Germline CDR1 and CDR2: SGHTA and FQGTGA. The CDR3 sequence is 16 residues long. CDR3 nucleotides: TGTGCCAGCAGCCTTCGACTAGCGGGGGGCACAGATACGCAGTATTTT. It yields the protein CASSLRLAGGTDTQYF.

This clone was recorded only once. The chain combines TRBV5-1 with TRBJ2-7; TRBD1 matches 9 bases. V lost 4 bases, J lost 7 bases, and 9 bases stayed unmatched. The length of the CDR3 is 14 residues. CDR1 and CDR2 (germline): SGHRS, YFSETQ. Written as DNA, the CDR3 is TGCGCCAGCAGCCTACTACAGGGGGCGGGGGAGCAGTACTTC. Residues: CASSLLQGAGEQYF.

Here the CDR3 reads CASLPRGRVDSPLHF. In DNA form, the CDR3 reads TGTGCCAGTCTCCCGAGGGGCCGAGTAGATTCACCCCTCCACTTT. The chain carries TRBV19 and TRBJ1-6; D perhaps matches TRBD1 (5 bases). The ends were cut back, 8 bases at V and 8 bases at J, with 19 bases in the middle. Germline V gene data show CDR1 as LNHDA and CDR2 as SQIVND (reference sequence). This CDR3 contains 15 residues.

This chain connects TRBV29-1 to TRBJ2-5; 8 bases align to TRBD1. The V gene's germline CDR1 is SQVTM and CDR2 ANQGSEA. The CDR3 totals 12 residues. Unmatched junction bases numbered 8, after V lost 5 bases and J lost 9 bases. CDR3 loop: CSVTRDRQPQYF. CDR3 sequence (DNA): TGCAGCGTTACAAGGGACAGGCAACCCCAGTACTTC.

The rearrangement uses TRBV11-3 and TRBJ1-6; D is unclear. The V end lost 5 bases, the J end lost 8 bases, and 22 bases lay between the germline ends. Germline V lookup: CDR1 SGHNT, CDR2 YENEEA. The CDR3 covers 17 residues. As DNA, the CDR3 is TGTGCCAGCAGCGGTGGAACCCCACTCCTACCTCATTCACCCCTCCACTTT. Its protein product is CASSGGTPLLPHSPLHF.

The CDR3 region is CASSSREGEAFF. In DNA form, the CDR3 reads TGTGCCAGCAGCTCAAGGGAGGGTGAAGCTTTCTTT. The rearrangement links TRBV14 to TRBJ1-1; D gene uncertain. The V and J ends lost 5 bases and 7 bases respectively, with 11 bases between them. Germline CDR1 SGHDN, CDR2 FVKESK. The CDR3 sequence is 12 residues long. The variable domain in full, with the rest retrieved from reference TRBV14 and TRBJ1-1, is EAGVTQFPSHSVIEKGQTVTLRCDPISGHDNLYWYRRVMGKEIKFLLHFVKESKQDESGMPNNRFLAERTGGTYSTLKVQPAELEDSGVYFCASSSREGEAFFGQGTRLTVV.

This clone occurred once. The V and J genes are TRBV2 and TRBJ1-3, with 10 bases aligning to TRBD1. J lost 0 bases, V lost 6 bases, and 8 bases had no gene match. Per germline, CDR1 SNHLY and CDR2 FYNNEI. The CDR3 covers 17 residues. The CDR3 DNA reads TGTGCCAGCAGCCGGGACAGGGGTATTAACTCTGGAAACACCATATATTTT. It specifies CASSRDRGINSGNTIYF.

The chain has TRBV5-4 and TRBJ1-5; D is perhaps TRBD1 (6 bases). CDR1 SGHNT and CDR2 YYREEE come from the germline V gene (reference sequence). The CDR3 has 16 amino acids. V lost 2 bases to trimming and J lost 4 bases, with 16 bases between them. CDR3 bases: TGTGCCAGCAGCTTAGGGGGGAGTACGGAAAATCAGCCCCAGCATTTT. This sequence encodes CASSLGGSTENQPQHF.

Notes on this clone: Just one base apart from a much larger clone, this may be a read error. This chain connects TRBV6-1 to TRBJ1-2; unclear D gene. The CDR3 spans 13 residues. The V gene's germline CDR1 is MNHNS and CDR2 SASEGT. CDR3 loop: CASSVESNYGCTF. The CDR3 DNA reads TGTGCCAGCAGTGTAGAGTCAAACTATGGCTGCACCTTC.

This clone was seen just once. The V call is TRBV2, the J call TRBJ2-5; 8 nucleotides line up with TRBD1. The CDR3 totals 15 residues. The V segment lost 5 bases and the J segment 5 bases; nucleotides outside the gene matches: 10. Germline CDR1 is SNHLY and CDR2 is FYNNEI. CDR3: CASSRGQGMVETQYF. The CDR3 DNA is TGTGCCAGCAGTCGCGGACAGGGAATGGTCGAGACCCAGTACTTC.

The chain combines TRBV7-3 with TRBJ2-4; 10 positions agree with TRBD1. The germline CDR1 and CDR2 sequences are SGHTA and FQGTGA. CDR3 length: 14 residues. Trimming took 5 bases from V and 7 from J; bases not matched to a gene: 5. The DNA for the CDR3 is TGTGCCAGCAGCCTCGGGACAGGGGACAACATTCAGTACTTC. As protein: CASSLGTGDNIQYF.

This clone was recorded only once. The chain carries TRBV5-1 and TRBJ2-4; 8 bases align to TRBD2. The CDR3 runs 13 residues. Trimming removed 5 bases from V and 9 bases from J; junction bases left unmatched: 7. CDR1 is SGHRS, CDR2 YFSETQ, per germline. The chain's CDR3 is CASSFSGGRIQYF. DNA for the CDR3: TGCGCCAGCAGTTTCTCGGGGGGGCGCATTCAGTACTTC. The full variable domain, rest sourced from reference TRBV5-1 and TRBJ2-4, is KAGVTQTPRYLIKTRGQQVTLSCSPISGHRSVSWYQQTPGQGLQFLFEYFSETQRNKGNFPGRFSGRQFSNSRSEMNVSTLELGDSALYLCASSFSGGRIQYFGAGTRLSVL.

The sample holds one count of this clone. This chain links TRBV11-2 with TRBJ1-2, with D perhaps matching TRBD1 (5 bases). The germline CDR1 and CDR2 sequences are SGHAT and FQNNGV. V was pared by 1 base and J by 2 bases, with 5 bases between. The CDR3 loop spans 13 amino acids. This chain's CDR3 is CASSLAGNYGYTF. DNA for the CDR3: TGTGCCAGCAGCTTAGCAGGGAACTATGGCTACACCTTC.

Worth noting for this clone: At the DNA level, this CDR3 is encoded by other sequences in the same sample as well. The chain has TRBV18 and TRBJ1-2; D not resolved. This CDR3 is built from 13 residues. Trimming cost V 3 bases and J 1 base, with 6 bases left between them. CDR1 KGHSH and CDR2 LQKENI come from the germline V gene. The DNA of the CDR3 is TGTGCCAGCTCACCGGACGGTAACTATGGCTACACCTTC. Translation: CASSPDGNYGYTF.

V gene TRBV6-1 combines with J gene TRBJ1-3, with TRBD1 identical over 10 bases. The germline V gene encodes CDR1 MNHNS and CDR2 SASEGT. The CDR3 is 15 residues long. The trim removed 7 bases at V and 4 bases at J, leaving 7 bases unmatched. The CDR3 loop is CASKLTGGVGNTIYF. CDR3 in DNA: TGTGCCAGCAAGCTGACAGGGGGCGTAGGAAACACCATATATTTT.

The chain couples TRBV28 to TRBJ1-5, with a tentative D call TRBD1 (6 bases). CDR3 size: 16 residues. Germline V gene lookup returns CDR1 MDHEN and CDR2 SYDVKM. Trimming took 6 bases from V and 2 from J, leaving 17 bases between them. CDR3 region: CASSLSLYRGNQPQHF. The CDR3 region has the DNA TGTGCCAGCAGCCTAAGCCTGTACAGGGGCAATCAGCCCCAGCATTTT.

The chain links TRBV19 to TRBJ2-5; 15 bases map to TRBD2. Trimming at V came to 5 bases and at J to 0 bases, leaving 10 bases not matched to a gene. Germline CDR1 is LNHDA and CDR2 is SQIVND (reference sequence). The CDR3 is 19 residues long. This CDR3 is CASSQSRTSGGAYQETQYF. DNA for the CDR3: TGTGCCAGTAGTCAATCCAGGACTAGCGGGGGGGCGTACCAAGAGACCCAGTACTTC. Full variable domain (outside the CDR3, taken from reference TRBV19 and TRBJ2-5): DGGITQSPKYLFRKEGQNVTLSCEQNLNHDAMYWYRQDPGQGLRLIYYSQIVNDFQKGDIAEGYSVSREKKESFPLTVTSAQKNPTAFYLCASSQSRTSGGAYQETQYFGPGTRLLVL.

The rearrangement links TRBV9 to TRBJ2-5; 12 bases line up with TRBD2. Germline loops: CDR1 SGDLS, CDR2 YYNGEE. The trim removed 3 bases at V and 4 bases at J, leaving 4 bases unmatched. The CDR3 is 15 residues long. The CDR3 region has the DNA TGTGCCAGCAGCGCCCCTAGCGGGGGGGCAGAGACCCAGTACTTC. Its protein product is CASSAPSGGAETQYF.

CDR3 protein: CARSLVQGRPSYEQYF. In nucleotides, the CDR3 is TGTGCCAGAAGCTTGGTGCAGGGTAGGCCCTCCTACGAGCAGTACTTC. V usage is TRBV5-3 and J usage is TRBJ2-7; D possibly corresponds to TRBD1 (5 bases). TRBV5-3 is flagged as an ORF with uncertain function. This CDR3 has 16 residues. V was clipped by 0 bases and J by 0 bases, with 13 bases between them.

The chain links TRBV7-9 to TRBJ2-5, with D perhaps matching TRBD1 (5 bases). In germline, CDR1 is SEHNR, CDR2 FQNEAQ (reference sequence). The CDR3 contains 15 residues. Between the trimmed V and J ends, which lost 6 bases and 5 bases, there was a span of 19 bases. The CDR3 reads CASSSAHAGAETQYF. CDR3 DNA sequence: TGTGCCAGCAGTTCGGCCCATGCTGGGGCCGAGACCCAGTACTTC.

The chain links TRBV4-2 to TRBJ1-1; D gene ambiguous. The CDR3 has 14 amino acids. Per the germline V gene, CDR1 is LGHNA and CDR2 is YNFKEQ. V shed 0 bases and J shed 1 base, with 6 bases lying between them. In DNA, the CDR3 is TGTGCCAGCAGCCAAGAACGAGGGAACACTGAAGCTTTCTTT. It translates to CASSQERGNTEAFF.

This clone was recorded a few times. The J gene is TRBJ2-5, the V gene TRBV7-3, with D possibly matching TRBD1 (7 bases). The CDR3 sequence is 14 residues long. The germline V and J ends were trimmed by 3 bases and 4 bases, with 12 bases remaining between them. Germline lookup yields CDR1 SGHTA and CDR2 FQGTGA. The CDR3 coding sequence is TGTGCCAGCAGCTTTCAGGGGGGCGGAGAGACCCAGTACTTC. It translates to CASSFQGGGETQYF.

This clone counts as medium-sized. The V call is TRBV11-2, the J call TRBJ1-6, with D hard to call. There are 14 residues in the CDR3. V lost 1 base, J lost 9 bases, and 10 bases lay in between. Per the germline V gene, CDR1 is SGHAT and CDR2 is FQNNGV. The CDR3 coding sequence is TGTGCCAGCAGCTTAGGATTCGTGGTTTCACCCCTCCACTTT. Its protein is CASSLGFVVSPLHF.

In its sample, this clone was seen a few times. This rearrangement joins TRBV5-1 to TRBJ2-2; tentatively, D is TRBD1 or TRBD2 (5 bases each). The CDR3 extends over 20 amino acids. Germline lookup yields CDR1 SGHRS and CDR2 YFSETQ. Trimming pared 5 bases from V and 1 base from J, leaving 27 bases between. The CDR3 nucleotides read TGCGCCAGCAGTAGGTATAGGGGAGACACCGCCTCGTGGAACACCGGGGAGCTGTTTTTT. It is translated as CASSRYRGDTASWNTGELFF.

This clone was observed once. The CDR3 DNA reads TGTGCCAGCTCCCCAGGTGACGGAGATGGTGGCTACACCTTC. It yields the protein CASSPGDGDGGYTF. V usage is TRBV18 and J usage is TRBJ1-2, with no clear D. The CDR3 spans 14 residues. Germline-derived CDR1 and CDR2 are KGHSH and LQKENI. Trimming removed 6 bases from V and 7 bases from J, with 18 bases in between.

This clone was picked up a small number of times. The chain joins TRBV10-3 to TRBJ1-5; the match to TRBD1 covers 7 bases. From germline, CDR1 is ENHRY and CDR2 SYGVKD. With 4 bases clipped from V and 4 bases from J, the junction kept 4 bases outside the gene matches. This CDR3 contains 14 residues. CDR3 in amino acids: CAISGGQSNQPQHF. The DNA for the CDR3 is TGTGCCATCAGTGGGGGACAGAGTAATCAGCCCCAGCATTTT.

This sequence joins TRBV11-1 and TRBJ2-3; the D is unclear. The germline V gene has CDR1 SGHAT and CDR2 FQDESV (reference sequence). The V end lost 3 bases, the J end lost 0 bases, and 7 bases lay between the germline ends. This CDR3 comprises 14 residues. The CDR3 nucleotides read TGTGCCAGCAGCTTTGGCCAGAGCACAGATACGCAGTATTTT. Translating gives CASSFGQSTDTQYF.

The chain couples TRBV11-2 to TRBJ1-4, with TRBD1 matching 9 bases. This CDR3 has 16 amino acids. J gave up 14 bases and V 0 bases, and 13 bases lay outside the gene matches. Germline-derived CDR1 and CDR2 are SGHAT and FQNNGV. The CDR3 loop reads CASSLDHGTGFARLFF. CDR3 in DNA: TGTGCCAGCAGCTTAGATCACGGGACAGGGTTTGCCCGGCTGTTTTTT.

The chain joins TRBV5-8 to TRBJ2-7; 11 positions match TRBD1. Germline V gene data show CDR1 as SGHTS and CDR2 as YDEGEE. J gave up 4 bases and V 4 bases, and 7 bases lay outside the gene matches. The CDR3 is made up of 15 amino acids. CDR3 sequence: CASSARTGGFYEQYF. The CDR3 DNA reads TGTGCCAGCAGCGCAAGGACAGGGGGCTTTTACGAGCAGTACTTC.